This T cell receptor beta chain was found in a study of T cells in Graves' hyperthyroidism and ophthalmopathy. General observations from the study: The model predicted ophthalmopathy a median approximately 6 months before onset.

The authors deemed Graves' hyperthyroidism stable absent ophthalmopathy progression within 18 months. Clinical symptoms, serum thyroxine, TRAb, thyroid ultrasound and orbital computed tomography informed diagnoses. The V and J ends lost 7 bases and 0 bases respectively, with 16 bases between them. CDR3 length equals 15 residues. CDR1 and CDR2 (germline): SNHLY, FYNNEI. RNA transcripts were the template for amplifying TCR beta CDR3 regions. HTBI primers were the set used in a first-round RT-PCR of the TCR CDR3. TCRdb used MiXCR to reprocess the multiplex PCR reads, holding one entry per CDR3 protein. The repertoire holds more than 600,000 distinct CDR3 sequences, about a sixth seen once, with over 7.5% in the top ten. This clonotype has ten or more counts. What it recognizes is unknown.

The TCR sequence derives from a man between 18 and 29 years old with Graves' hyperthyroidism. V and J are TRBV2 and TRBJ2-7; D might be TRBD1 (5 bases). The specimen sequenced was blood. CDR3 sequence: CASTGKWGGSYEQYF. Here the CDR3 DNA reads TGTGCCAGCACCGGCAAGTGGGGCGGCTCCTACGAGCAGTACTTC.